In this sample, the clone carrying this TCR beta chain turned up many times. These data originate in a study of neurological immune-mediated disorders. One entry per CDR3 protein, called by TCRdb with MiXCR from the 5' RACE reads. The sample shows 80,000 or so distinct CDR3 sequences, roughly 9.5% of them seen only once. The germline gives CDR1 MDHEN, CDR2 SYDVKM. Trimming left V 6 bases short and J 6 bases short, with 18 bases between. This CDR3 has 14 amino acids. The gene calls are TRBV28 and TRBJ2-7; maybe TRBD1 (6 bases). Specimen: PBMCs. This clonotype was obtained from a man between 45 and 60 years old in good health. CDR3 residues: CASSSGTPAREQYF. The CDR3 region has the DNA TGTGCCAGCAGCTCCGGGACACCCGCACGCGAGCAGTACTTC.